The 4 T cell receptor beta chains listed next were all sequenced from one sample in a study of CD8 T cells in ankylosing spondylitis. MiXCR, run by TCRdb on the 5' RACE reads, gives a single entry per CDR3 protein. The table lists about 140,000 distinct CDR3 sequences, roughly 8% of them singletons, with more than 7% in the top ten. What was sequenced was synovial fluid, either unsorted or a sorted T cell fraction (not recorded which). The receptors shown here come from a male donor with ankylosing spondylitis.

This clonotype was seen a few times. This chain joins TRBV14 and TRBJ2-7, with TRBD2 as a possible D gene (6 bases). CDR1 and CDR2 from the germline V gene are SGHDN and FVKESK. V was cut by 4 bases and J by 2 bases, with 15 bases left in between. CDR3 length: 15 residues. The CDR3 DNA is TGTGCCAGCAGCCCCCTGGCGGGGCTCACCTACGAGCAGTACTTC. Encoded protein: CASSPLAGLTYEQYF.

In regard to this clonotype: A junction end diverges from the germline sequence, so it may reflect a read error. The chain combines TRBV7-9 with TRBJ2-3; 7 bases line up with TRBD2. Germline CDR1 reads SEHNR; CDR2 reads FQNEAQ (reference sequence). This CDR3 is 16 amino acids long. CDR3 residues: CASSLARTRGTDMQYF. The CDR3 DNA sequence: TGTGCCAGCAGCTTAGCCCGGACTAGGGGCACAGATATGCAGTATTTT.

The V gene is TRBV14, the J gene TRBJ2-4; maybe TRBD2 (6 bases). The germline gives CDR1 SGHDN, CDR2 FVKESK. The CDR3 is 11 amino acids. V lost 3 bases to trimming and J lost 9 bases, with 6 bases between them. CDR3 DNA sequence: TGTGCCAGCAGCCACGGGGGCATTCAGTACTTC. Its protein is CASSHGGIQYF. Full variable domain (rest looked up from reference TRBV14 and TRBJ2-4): EAGVTQFPSHSVIEKGQTVTLRCDPISGHDNLYWYRRVMGKEIKFLLHFVKESKQDESGMPNNRFLAERTGGTYSTLKVQPAELEDSGVYFCASSHGGIQYFGAGTRLSVL.

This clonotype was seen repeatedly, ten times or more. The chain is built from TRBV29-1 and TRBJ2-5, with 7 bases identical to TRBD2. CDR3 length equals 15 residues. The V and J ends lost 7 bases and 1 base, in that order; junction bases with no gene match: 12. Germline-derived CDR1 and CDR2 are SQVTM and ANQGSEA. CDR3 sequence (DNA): TGCAGCGCCATACTTCGTTCTAGCGGCCAAGAGACCCAGTACTTC. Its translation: CSAILRSSGQETQYF.